The 22 T cell receptor beta chains below come from one sample, sequenced in a study of identical twins. TCRdb analysed the 5' RACE reads with MiXCR anew, one entry per CDR3 protein. Among 1.5 million to 2 million distinct CDR3 sequences, about 30% were seen once, and the ten largest hold 0.25% to 0.3%. Sequencing input: cord blood. Receptors originate from a newborn girl in good health.

Notes on this clonotype: At one boundary the junction diverges from the germline segment, which might be a read error. This CDR3 reads CAISDATLGRSTDMQYF. The CDR3, as DNA: TGTGCCATCAGTGACGCGACCCTCGGACGTAGCACAGATATGCAGTATTTT. The chain has TRBV10-3 and TRBJ2-3; unclear D gene. Germline CDR1 ENHRY, CDR2 SYGVKD. This CDR3 spans 17 amino acids.

The chain combines TRBV28 with TRBJ2-1; TRBD2 matches at 7 bases. The better agreement between TRBJ2-7 and the DNA end casts doubt on the J call. The CDR3 has 14 amino acids. CDR1 and CDR2 (germline): MDHEN, SYDVKM. CDR3 sequence: CAASGRGGYNEQYF. CDR3 sequence (DNA): TGTGCCGCGTCGGGGAGGGGAGGCTACAATGAGCAGTACTTC.

The chain is built from TRBV7-2 and TRBJ2-4, with TRBD2 matching over 9 bases. This CDR3 region has 12 residues. Germline trimming cut 1 base from V and 13 bases from J; bases unmatched to any gene: 2. Germline lookup yields CDR1 SGHTA and CDR2 FQGNSA. In nucleotides, the CDR3 is TGTGCCAGCAGCTTAGTAGCGGGAGTGCAGTACTTC. Amino acid sequence: CASSLVAGVQYF.

The rearrangement joins TRBV27 to TRBJ2-1; 13 bases map to TRBD2. The CDR3 runs 17 residues. Germline CDR1 is MNHEY and CDR2 is SMNVEV (reference sequence). J lost 4 bases, V lost 6 bases, and 9 bases had no gene match. The CDR3 DNA reads TGTGCCAGCAGGGGGAGGGGGACTAGCGGGACTTACAATGAGCAGTTCTTC. Translation: CASRGRGTSGTYNEQFF.

The gene calls are TRBV20-1 and TRBJ2-1; 14 bases map to TRBD2. Gene TRBJ2-7 matches the end of the DNA better, so the J call may be wrong. From germline, CDR1 is DFQATT and CDR2 SNEGSKA (reference sequence). This CDR3 has 18 amino acids. The CDR3 bases are TGCAGTGCTTACCAGACTAGCGGGAGGGCCGGGACGGTATACGAGCAGTACTTC. It specifies CSAYQTSGRAGTVYEQYF.

A few counts support this clonotype. The rearrangement joins TRBV12-3 or TRBV12-4 to TRBJ1-2; 8 bases are shared with TRBD1. Germline trimming cut 4 bases from V and 8 bases from J; bases unmatched to any gene: 6. This CDR3 region has 13 residues. The CDR3 DNA sequence: TGTGCCAGCAGTTCTTTGGGGGACAGGGGCTACACCTTC. This gives the protein CASSSLGDRGYTF.

This clonotype was seen more than once but under ten times. V gene TRBV6-1 combines with J gene TRBJ1-5, with TRBD1 as a possible D gene (6 bases). Trimming left V 0 bases short and J 2 bases short, with 11 bases between. The CDR3 has 16 residues. Germline CDR1 and CDR2: MNHNS and SASEGT. CDR3 coding DNA: TGTGCCAGCAGTGAAGCGTTACAGGGTCGCAATCAGCCCCAGCATTTT. It is translated as CASSEALQGRNQPQHF.

The V gene is TRBV28, the J gene TRBJ2-4; the match to TRBD2 covers 10 bases. The assigned J gene may be wrong: the sequence end matches TRBJ2-7 better. There are 12 residues in the CDR3. Germline V gene lookup returns CDR1 MDHEN and CDR2 SYDVKM. The CDR3 sequence is CASSSSGSEQYF. The CDR3 DNA follows: TGTGCCAGCAGTTCTAGCGGGAGCGAGCAGTACTTC.

The chain couples TRBV2 to TRBJ2-7; D tentatively fits TRBD1 or TRBD2 (5 bases each). Germline V lookup: CDR1 SNHLY, CDR2 FYNNEI. This CDR3 has 17 amino acids. Trimming took off 8 bases at V and 7 bases at J, with 30 bases between the two ends. Here the CDR3 reads CASEDKNWDPRYNEQYF. CDR3 DNA sequence: TGTGCCAGCGAAGATAAAAATTGGGACCCTCGGTACAATGAGCAGTACTTC. Based on the CDR3 plus reference TRBV2 and TRBJ2-7, the full variable domain is EPEVTQTPSHQVTQMGQEVILRCVPISNHLYFYWYRQILGQKVEFLVSFYNNEISEKSEIFDDQFSVERPDGSNFTLKIRSTKLEDSAMYFCASEDKNWDPRYNEQYFGPGTRLTVT.

This clonotype was picked up a small number of times. The chain is built from TRBV4-2 and TRBJ2-7, with 9 bases identical to TRBD2. CDR1 and CDR2 (germline): LGHNA, YNFKEQ. This CDR3 has 16 residues. V was clipped by 3 bases and J by 5 bases; unmatched bases: 11. DNA for the CDR3: TGTGCCAGCAGCCAGCAACATTCAAGGACTAGCGACGAGCAGTACTTC. Translating gives CASSQQHSRTSDEQYF.

A few counts support this clonotype. DNA of the CDR3: TGCAGTGCTAGAGATGGAGCTAGCGGGCCCAATGAGCAGTTCTTC. Protein: CSARDGASGPNEQFF. The V and J genes are TRBV20-1 and TRBJ2-1; 8 bases match TRBD2. The CDR3 sequence is 15 residues long. Germline V CDR1 and CDR2: DFQATT, SNEGSKA (reference sequence). After removal of 0 bases from V and 6 bases from J, the junction contained 7 bases not matched to a gene.

This clonotype was seen a few times. V usage is TRBV28 and J usage is TRBJ2-2; 8 nucleotides agree with TRBD2. Germline values: CDR1 MDHEN, CDR2 SYDVKM. The V and J ends lost 4 bases and 5 bases, in that order; junction bases with no gene match: 9. The CDR3 runs to 16 residues. Written as DNA, the CDR3 is TGTGCCAGCAGTTCCCCCAGGACTAGCCTTACCGGGGAGCTGTTTTTT. Its protein is CASSSPRTSLTGELFF.

The J gene is TRBJ2-7, the V gene TRBV7-4, with a tentative D call TRBD2 (6 bases). This CDR3 spans 12 amino acids. V was pared by 8 bases and J by 7 bases, with 15 bases between. Germline V gene lookup returns CDR1 SGHVT and CDR2 SQSDAQ. The CDR3 protein is CASFGTDNEQYF. For the CDR3, the DNA is TGTGCCAGCTTTGGGACTGACAATGAGCAGTACTTC.

The J gene is TRBJ2-3, the V gene TRBV28; D ambiguous. The CDR3 runs to 13 residues. Germline V gene sequence: CDR1 MDHEN, CDR2 SYDVKM. V gave up 4 bases and J gave up 7 bases, with 12 bases separating them. The CDR3 bases are TGTGCCAGCAGTTCCAAATTGGGTTATACGCAGTATTTT. Its protein is CASSSKLGYTQYF.

This clonotype was observed a handful of times. The gene calls are TRBV6-5 and TRBJ2-1; D may be TRBD1 (5 bases). Trimming removed 4 bases at V and 0 bases at J, with 13 bases between. Germline V gene lookup returns CDR1 MNHEY and CDR2 SVGAGI. There are 16 residues in the CDR3. CDR3 sequence (DNA): TGTGCCAGCAGTTCCCCCCATCAGGGCTCCTACAATGAGCAGTTCTTC. Amino acids: CASSSPHQGSYNEQFF.

J is TRBJ1-1 and V is TRBV5-1; 8 bases line up with TRBD1. V dropped 4 bases and J dropped 4; count of bases not matched to a gene: 9. The CDR3 totals 15 residues. Germline V gives CDR1 SGHRS, CDR2 YFSETQ. CDR3: CASSLTTGGFTEAFF. The CDR3 coding sequence is TGCGCCAGCAGCCTCACTACAGGGGGTTTCACTGAAGCTTTCTTT.

The chain uses TRBV5-1 and TRBJ2-3; 7 bases are shared with TRBD2. CDR3 length: 14 residues. The junction had 5 bases not matched to a gene; V was cut back by 1 base and J by 6 bases. Germline V gives CDR1 SGHRS, CDR2 YFSETQ. DNA of the CDR3: TGCGCCAGCAGCTTGCAAGGACTAGTCGATACGCAGTATTTT. Residues: CASSLQGLVDTQYF.

This clonotype was counted many times. This sequence joins TRBV12-3 or TRBV12-4 and TRBJ1-2, with a weak D call TRBD1 (5 bases). V dropped 6 bases and J dropped 8 bases, with 13 bases sitting between them. The CDR3 is 12 residues long. The CDR3 loop reads CASSLTGRGYTF. CDR3 bases: TGTGCCAGCAGCTTAACAGGAAGAGGCTACACCTTC.

This clonotype was seen more than once but under ten times. For the CDR3, the DNA is TGCGCCAGCAGCCCGGGACTAGCGGGTTTAGAGCAGTACTTC. Protein: CASSPGLAGLEQYF. The rearrangement joins TRBV5-1 to TRBJ2-5; 12 bases align to TRBD2. The germline CDR1 and CDR2 sequences are SGHRS and YFSETQ. The CDR3 runs to 14 residues. With 4 bases clipped from V and 11 bases from J, the junction kept 9 bases outside the gene matches. The variable domain in full, with the rest retrieved from reference TRBV5-1 and TRBJ2-5, is KAGVTQTPRYLIKTRGQQVTLSCSPISGHRSVSWYQQTPGQGLQFLFEYFSETQRNKGNFPGRFSGRQFSNSRSEMNVSTLELGDSALYLCASSPGLAGLEQYFGPGTRLLVL.

CDR3: CASSLVWGNAFF. The CDR3 bases are TGTGCCAGCAGCTTAGTATGGGGGAACGCTTTCTTT. This sequence joins TRBV11-2 and TRBJ1-1; D is possibly TRBD1 (5 bases). CDR1 and CDR2 (germline): SGHAT, FQNNGV. Trimming left V 1 base short and J 11 bases short, with 11 bases between. CDR3 size: 12 residues.

This chain connects TRBV6-9 to TRBJ1-5, with 7 bases fitting TRBD1. CDR1 MNHGY and CDR2 SVAAGI come from the germline V gene. With V trimmed by 9 bases and J by 2 bases, 4 bases remained unmatched. The CDR3 runs to 13 residues. This chain's CDR3 is CASRGGCNQPQHF. The CDR3 DNA reads as TGTGCCAGTCGAGGGGGCTGCAATCAGCCCCAGCATTTT.

CDR3 sequence: CASSLGIPLAVNEQYF. CDR3 nucleotide sequence: TGTGCCAGCAGTTTAGGGATTCCCCTAGCGGTCAATGAGCAGTACTTC. The chain recombines TRBV27 with TRBJ2-7, with 7 bases matching TRBD2. The CDR3 extends over 16 amino acids. The germline V gene has CDR1 MNHEY and CDR2 SMNVEV (reference sequence). The V segment lost 2 bases and the J segment 7 bases; nucleotides outside the gene matches: 14.